This entry is about one TCR beta chain. Antigen specificity is unknown. This record belongs to a study of lymphopenia after photon versus proton radiotherapy. Regarding the study as a whole: Oligoclonal CD8+ Temra expansion after nadir drove photon patients' diversity drop.

Sequencing was performed with immunoSEQ multiplex PCR; in TCRdb, only in-frame clones are kept and a portion is missing. The sample holds over 50,000 clones, more than 75% seen once. The sequence was obtained from a man aged 40-55 years with gastric cancer. The specimen comprised peripheral blood, sampled from a patient treated with photon-based radiotherapy.

CDR3: CASSPLKGVVQETQYF. DNA of the CDR3: TGTGCCAGCTCACCCCTCAAGGGGGTTGTCCAAGAGACCCAGTACTTC. The chain links TRBV18 to TRBJ2-5; tentatively, D is TRBD1 (6 bases). Trimming removed 3 bases at V and 1 base at J, with 15 bases between. CDR3 size: 16 residues. The germline V gene encodes CDR1 KGHSH and CDR2 LQKENI.